The 23 T cell receptor beta chains listed next were all sequenced from one sample in a study of cytomegalovirus exposure and HLA in healthy donors. PCR involved 60 Vbeta and 13 Jbeta primers. Repertoires were generated with immunoSEQ multiplex PCR, while TCRdb's copy carries only in-frame clones and drops some. The top ten hold about 1.9% of the sample, which has 80,000 to 95,000 clones, roughly 81% seen once. Sequenced material: PBMCs. The source is a woman in her thirties in good health and CMV-seronegative.

This clone is labeled medium-sized. This chain joins TRBV27 and TRBJ1-2; no clear D. Germline CDR1 reads MNHEY; CDR2 reads SMNVEV (reference sequence). The ends were cut back, 6 bases at V and 0 bases at J, with 14 bases in the middle. The CDR3 extends over 15 amino acids. In nucleotides, the CDR3 is TGTGCCAGCAGCCCCTCGGAGGACCCTAACTATGGCTACACCTTC. It encodes CASSPSEDPNYGYTF.

This clone was counted a few times. The chain carries TRBV28 and TRBJ2-1; 12 bases fit TRBD2. The germline V gene has CDR1 MDHEN and CDR2 SYDVKM. The CDR3 runs to 15 residues. V dropped 5 bases and J dropped 7; count of bases not matched to a gene: 6. Here the CDR3 reads CASSLAGGHLNEQFF. CDR3 DNA: TGTGCCAGCAGTCTAGCGGGAGGGCATTTGAATGAGCAGTTCTTC.

This chain connects TRBV7-9 to TRBJ1-1, with D perhaps matching TRBD1 (6 bases). V was cut by 4 bases and J by 5 bases, with 14 bases left in between. Germline V CDR1 and CDR2: SEHNR, FQNEAQ (reference sequence). This CDR3 has 14 amino acids. The CDR3 DNA sequence: TGTGCCAGCAGCTCGCAGGGGCGATGGACTGAAGCTTTCTTT. This encodes CASSSQGRWTEAFF.

DNA for the CDR3: TGTGCCAGCAGCTTGTCCCGGGGGGAGACCCAGTACTTC. It encodes CASSLSRGETQYF. The chain links TRBV5-6 to TRBJ2-5; D perhaps matches TRBD2 (6 bases). This CDR3 contains 13 residues. CDR1 and CDR2 from the germline V gene are SGHDT and YYEEEE. Trimming left V 1 base short and J 5 bases short, with 9 bases between.

The V call is TRBV30, the J call TRBJ1-6; D uncertain. CDR1 GTSNPN and CDR2 SVGIG come from the germline V gene (reference sequence). V lost 5 bases and J lost 5, with 10 bases in between. CDR3 length equals 13 residues. The CDR3 is CAWGPPHNSPLHF. The DNA for the CDR3 is TGTGCCTGGGGCCCCCCTCATAATTCACCCCTCCACTTT.

This clone appeared a single time. This rearrangement joins TRBV5-1 to TRBJ1-2; D is uncertain. The CDR3 has 18 amino acids. V was trimmed by 0 bases and J by 5 bases, leaving 23 bases between them. Germline-derived CDR1 and CDR2 are SGHRS and YFSETQ. This chain's CDR3 is CASSLVRGIPLIPYGYTF. CDR3 sequence (DNA): TGCGCCAGCAGCTTGGTGCGGGGAATCCCCCTTATCCCATATGGCTACACCTTC. Together with reference TRBV5-1 and TRBJ1-2, the CDR3 gives the full variable domain: KAGVTQTPRYLIKTRGQQVTLSCSPISGHRSVSWYQQTPGQGLQFLFEYFSETQRNKGNFPGRFSGRQFSNSRSEMNVSTLELGDSALYLCASSLVRGIPLIPYGYTFGSGTRLTVV.

The sample holds one count of this clone. One junction end does not reproduce the germline sequence, and a read error may be involved. The chain uses TRBV7-9 and TRBJ2-3, with TRBD1 matching 8 bases. The CDR3 loop spans 16 amino acids. The germline V gene encodes CDR1 SEHNR and CDR2 FQNEAQ (reference sequence). Here the CDR3 reads CSSSFPTGESTDTQYF. The CDR3 coding sequence is TGTTCCAGCAGCTTCCCGACAGGGGAAAGCACAGATACGCAGTATTTT.

The J gene is TRBJ2-2, the V gene TRBV29-1, with D hard to call. V was shortened by 4 bases and J by 6 bases, with 15 bases between the two germline ends. The CDR3 runs 14 residues. Per germline, CDR1 SQVTM and CDR2 ANQGSEA. The CDR3 loop is CSVVLSVGSGELFF. Here the CDR3 DNA reads TGCAGCGTTGTTCTCTCTGTTGGCTCCGGGGAGCTGTTTTTT.

This clone was detected only once. The CDR3 is CASSPTREQETQYF. The CDR3 DNA reads TGTGCCAGCAGCCCCACGAGGGAACAAGAGACCCAGTACTTC. The rearrangement links TRBV7-2 to TRBJ2-5; possible D gene TRBD2, 5 bases. In germline, CDR1 is SGHTA, CDR2 FQGNSA. The V end was cut by 5 bases, the J end by 2 bases, with 12 bases between. This CDR3 comprises 14 residues. The full variable domain, with the rest looked up from reference TRBV7-2 and TRBJ2-5, is GAGVSQSPSNKVTEKGKDVELRCDPISGHTALYWYRQSLGQGLEFLIYFQGNSAPDKSGLPSDRFSAERTGGSVSTLTIQRTQQEDSAVYLCASSPTREQETQYFGPGTRLLVL.

The chain is built from TRBV6-1 and TRBJ2-5; D is unclear. V lost 2 bases and J lost 3, with 10 bases in between. This CDR3 has 14 residues. Germline CDR1 reads MNHNS; CDR2 reads SASEGT. CDR3 in amino acids: CASSEPASKETQYF. In DNA, the CDR3 is TGTGCCAGCAGTGAACCAGCGAGTAAAGAGACCCAGTACTTC.

The chain combines TRBV5-1 with TRBJ1-2; maybe TRBD1 (6 bases). Germline V gives CDR1 SGHRS, CDR2 YFSETQ. The CDR3 length is 18 residues. V lost 3 bases and J lost 3, with 24 bases in between. The CDR3 reads CASSSAGGGTAVDYGYTF. The CDR3 nucleotides are TGCGCCAGCAGCTCCGCCGGGGGGGGCACAGCCGTCGACTATGGCTACACCTTC.

This clone was seen a few times. V gene TRBV19 combines with J gene TRBJ2-7; the D gene is possibly TRBD2 (6 bases). The CDR3 is 14 residues long. From germline, CDR1 is LNHDA and CDR2 SQIVND (reference sequence). V was clipped by 4 bases and J by 1 base, with 11 bases between them. The CDR3 sequence is CASSTLGGSYEQYF. CDR3 DNA sequence: TGTGCCAGTAGTACCCTTGGGGGGTCCTACGAGCAGTACTTC.

This clone was seen a single time. The chain couples TRBV6-6 to TRBJ2-2; possibly TRBD2 for D (7 bases). Germline assignment: CDR1 MNHNY and CDR2 SVGAGI (reference sequence). The CDR3 is 14 residues long. Deletions cut 11 bases from V and 0 bases from J, with 13 bases between. The CDR3, as DNA: TGTGCCCTAAAGGGGGGGGCGAACACCGGGGAGCTGTTTTTT. Its translation: CALKGGANTGELFF.

The chain's CDR3 is CASSYSSRTEAFF. The CDR3 DNA is TGTGCCAGCAGTTACTCGAGCCGGACTGAAGCTTTCTTT. The chain has TRBV6-5 and TRBJ1-1, with D uncertain. The CDR3 length is 13 residues. V was pared by 0 bases and J by 5 bases, with 7 bases between. Germline assignment: CDR1 MNHEY and CDR2 SVGAGI.

A few counts support this clone. V gene TRBV30 combines with J gene TRBJ2-7; 7 nucleotides line up with TRBD1. Germline trimming cut 4 bases from V and 6 bases from J; bases unmatched to any gene: 9. Germline CDR1 and CDR2: GTSNPN and SVGIG (reference sequence). CDR3 length equals 13 residues. CDR3 sequence reads: CAWTGDQGVEQYF. Written as DNA, the CDR3 is TGTGCCTGGACCGGGGATCAGGGGGTCGAGCAGTACTTC.

The rearrangement uses TRBV2 and TRBJ1-4, with TRBD1 matching over 9 bases. The junction had 7 bases not matched to a gene; V was cut back by 6 bases and J by 8 bases. Per the germline V gene, CDR1 is SNHLY and CDR2 is FYNNEI. CDR3 length: 14 amino acids. CDR3 loop: CASSPTGGLEKLFF. The CDR3 DNA is TGTGCCAGCAGCCCGACAGGGGGGTTGGAAAAACTGTTTTTT.

This clone was observed a single time. The rearrangement links TRBV7-2 to TRBJ1-3, with D possibly being TRBD1 (5 bases). V dropped 1 base and J dropped 0 bases, with 13 bases sitting between them. The CDR3 has 17 amino acids. Germline V gene sequence: CDR1 SGHTA, CDR2 FQGNSA. The CDR3 here is CASSLEQVINSGNTIYF. The CDR3 DNA reads as TGTGCCAGCAGCTTAGAACAGGTCATTAACTCTGGAAACACCATATATTTT.

J is TRBJ1-4 and V is TRBV10-3; 7 nucleotides align to TRBD1. The germline V gene encodes CDR1 ENHRY and CDR2 SYGVKD. The CDR3 extends over 16 amino acids. V was pared by 10 bases and J by 8 bases, with 19 bases of the junction left unmatched. The CDR3 spells CATASPPGQRREKLFF. The CDR3 DNA is TGTGCCACCGCCTCGCCTCCGGGACAGAGGAGGGAAAAACTGTTTTTT.

The chain links TRBV4-1 to TRBJ2-5, with a possible D match to TRBD2 (6 bases). Trimming removed 5 bases from V and 2 bases from J, with 15 bases in between. The CDR3 loop spans 15 amino acids. From germline, CDR1 is MGHRA and CDR2 YSYEKL. The CDR3 DNA is TGCGCCAGCAGCTTGGGCGGGGAGCCGCAAGAGACCCAGTACTTC. This sequence encodes CASSLGGEPQETQYF.

The V call is TRBV11-2, the J call TRBJ2-1; the D is unclear. Trimming removed 5 bases at V and 4 bases at J, with 6 bases between. The CDR3 totals 12 residues. Germline CDR1 is SGHAT and CDR2 is FQNNGV. CDR3 bases: TGTGCCAGCAGCCGGTCATACAATGAGCAGTTCTTC. Translation gives CASSRSYNEQFF.

The genes are TRBV7-9 and TRBJ1-3, with D hard to call. This CDR3 has 14 residues. Trimming left V 5 bases short and J 1 base short, with 9 bases between. CDR1 is SEHNR and CDR2 is FQNEAQ in the germline V gene (reference sequence). Here the CDR3 DNA reads TGTGCCAGCAGCGGGCTTAGGTCTGGAAACACCATATATTTT. It translates to CASSGLRSGNTIYF.

This rearrangement joins TRBV11-1 to TRBJ2-7; TRBD2 aligns across 11 bases. The CDR3 runs to 13 residues. The ends lost 10 bases at V and 2 bases at J; junction bases unmatched: 4. The germline CDR1 and CDR2 sequences are SGHAT and FQDESV (reference sequence). DNA for the CDR3: TGTGCCACGCGACTAGCGGGGACCTACGAGCAGTACTTC. This sequence encodes CATRLAGTYEQYF.

The chain joins TRBV7-2 to TRBJ2-1; D may be TRBD2 (6 bases). The CDR3 covers 15 residues. Per germline, CDR1 SGHTA and CDR2 FQGNSA. The ends were cut back, 4 bases at V and 8 bases at J, with 18 bases in the middle. The CDR3 DNA reads as TGTGCCAGCAGCTCTATCAGACTAGTAGGCTATGAGCAGTTCTTC. Protein sequence: CASSSIRLVGYEQFF.